The 27 T cell receptor beta chains below all came from one sample that was sequenced in a study of T cell responses to AZD1222 COVID-19 vaccine (dated by TCRdb to the early 2020s). Libraries were made using the immunoSEQ multiplex PCR assay. Drawn from immuneACCESS, this table holds only the in-frame rearrangements with V and J called that TCRdb kept. Clones are partly lost; checked studies trace under half to an unresolved V gene and leave the rest unexplained. The sample data list approximately 130,000 clones, and 80% to 90% of these were observed just once. 9% to 9.5% of the sample is held by the ten biggest clonotypes. The time point label here, explained by the study, means: baseline before first vaccination. Material: peripheral blood, obtained on day 0 of AZD1222 vaccination. These receptors all come from an adult in good health.

J is TRBJ1-2 and V is TRBV28; D possibly corresponds to TRBD1 (6 bases). Deletions cut 7 bases from V and 4 bases from J, with 16 bases between. There are 14 residues in the CDR3. The germline gives CDR1 MDHEN, CDR2 SYDVKM. The CDR3 nucleotides read TGTGCCAGCATGCCCCCAGGGGAGATCTATGGCTACACCTTC. Residues: CASMPPGEIYGYTF.

This rearrangement joins TRBV7-8 to TRBJ1-1; D may be TRBD1 (6 bases). The V end was cut by 5 bases, the J end by 1 base, with 11 bases between. CDR3 length: 14 residues. Looked up from germline, CDR1 is SGHVS and CDR2 is FQNEAQ. The CDR3 DNA follows: TGTGCCAGCAGCCTCATACAGGGGAACACTGAAGCTTTCTTT. This translates into CASSLIQGNTEAFF. The variable domain in full, completed from reference TRBV7-8 and TRBJ1-1, reads GAGVSQSPRYKVAKRGQDVALRCDPISGHVSLFWYQQALGQGPEFLTYFQNEAQLDKSGLPSDRFFAERPEGSVSTLKIQRTQQEDSAVYLCASSLIQGNTEAFFGQGTRLTVV.

The V call is TRBV12-3 or TRBV12-4, the J call TRBJ2-5; perhaps TRBD2 as D (5 bases). The germline V and J ends were trimmed by 7 bases and 5 bases, with 11 bases remaining between them. CDR3 length: 12 amino acids. CDR3 sequence: CASTRAGETQYF. CDR3 nucleotides: TGTGCCAGCACGCGGGCGGGTGAGACCCAGTACTTC.

V is TRBV11-2 and J is TRBJ2-3, with TRBD2 matching over 11 bases. CDR1 and CDR2 from the germline V gene are SGHAT and FQNNGV. The CDR3 consists of 17 residues. V lost 5 bases, J lost 1 base, and 8 bases stayed unmatched. CDR3 amino acids: CASSLGTLAGGTDTQYF. Here the CDR3 DNA reads TGTGCCAGCAGCCTTGGCACACTAGCGGGAGGCACAGATACGCAGTATTTT.

The J gene is TRBJ2-7, the V gene TRBV5-4, with TRBD2 matching over 13 bases. Germline V CDR1 and CDR2: SGHNT, YYREEE (reference sequence). The CDR3 is 15 amino acids. The junction had 6 bases not matched to a gene; V was cut back by 3 bases and J by 6 bases. CDR3 nucleotide sequence: TGTGCCAGCAGCTCTGTTGGGACTAGCGGGATCGAGCAGTACTTC. Residues: CASSSVGTSGIEQYF.

The chain carries TRBV4-1 and TRBJ2-3; TRBD1 matches 9 bases. After removal of 6 bases from V and 1 base from J, the junction contained 8 bases not matched to a gene. Germline-derived CDR1 and CDR2 are MGHRA and YSYEKL. The CDR3 spans 16 residues. CDR3: CASSPTGGLRTDTQYF. The CDR3 nucleotides are TGCGCCAGCAGTCCAACAGGGGGCCTCCGCACAGATACGCAGTATTTT.

The rearrangement links TRBV7-2 to TRBJ2-1; 7 bases agree with TRBD2. CDR1 is SGHTA and CDR2 is FQGNSA in the germline V gene. The V segment lost 1 base and the J segment 5 bases; nucleotides outside the gene matches: 5. CDR3 length: 15 residues. The CDR3 protein is CASSLDATSHNEQFF. The DNA of the CDR3 is TGTGCCAGCAGCTTAGATGCGACTAGCCACAATGAGCAGTTCTTC.

V is TRBV10-3 and J is TRBJ1-2, with D perhaps matching TRBD1 (5 bases). Germline values: CDR1 ENHRY, CDR2 SYGVKD. The CDR3 length is 14 residues. The V gene lost 6 bases and the J gene lost 5 bases, with 16 bases spanning the gap. CDR3 sequence (DNA): TGTGCCATCAGCGCAAGGGGAGGAGGGTATGGCTACACCTTC. Translated, it gives CAISARGGGYGYTF.

The chain combines TRBV3-1 (or the pseudogene TRBV3-2) with TRBJ1-3; the match to TRBD1 covers 9 bases. V gave up 3 bases and J gave up 4 bases; unmatched junction bases: 7. CDR1 and CDR2 from the germline V gene are LGHDT and YNNKEL (reference sequence). The CDR3 extends over 16 amino acids. For the CDR3, the DNA is TGTGCCAGCAGCCAGACGGACAGGGGAAAAGGAAACACCATATATTTT. Its protein product is CASSQTDRGKGNTIYF.

The CDR3 DNA follows: TGTGCCAGCAGTGAAGGAACTAGCGACCCAAGGGGGCAGTACTTC. This codes for CASSEGTSDPRGQYF. V is TRBV2 and J is TRBJ2-7, with 7 bases lining up with TRBD2. The CDR3 spans 15 residues. V gave up 1 base and J gave up 9 bases; unmatched junction bases: 12. CDR1 and CDR2 (germline): SNHLY, FYNNEI.

This chain joins TRBV7-2 and TRBJ2-1; no clear D. Trimming cost V 5 bases and J 0 bases, with 8 bases left between them. Germline CDR1 SGHTA, CDR2 FQGNSA. The CDR3 sequence is 14 residues long. The CDR3 nucleotides read TGTGCCAGCAGCGCGATCCCCTCCTACAATGAGCAGTTCTTC. Its protein is CASSAIPSYNEQFF.

The chain recombines TRBV7-8 with TRBJ2-5; 7 bases line up with TRBD2. V shed 1 base, J shed 2 bases, and the junction held 4 bases outside the gene matches. Germline CDR1 SGHVS, CDR2 FQNEAQ. The CDR3 runs 15 residues. CDR3 protein: CASSLGLAAQETQYF. CDR3 nucleotides: TGTGCCAGCAGCTTAGGGCTAGCGGCTCAAGAGACCCAGTACTTC.

This clone appeared a few times. The chain couples TRBV19 to TRBJ1-6, with unresolved D. V was pared by 5 bases and J by 10 bases, with 12 bases between. The CDR3 has 13 amino acids. Germline V gene data show CDR1 as LNHDA and CDR2 as SQIVND (reference sequence). CDR3 DNA: TGTGCCAGTAGTGTACTAAGACGGTCACCCCTCCACTTT. Translated: CASSVLRRSPLHF.

This clone has just one count. V usage is TRBV27 and J usage is TRBJ1-5; unclear D gene. This CDR3 is 15 amino acids long. Looked up from germline, CDR1 is MNHEY and CDR2 is SMNVEV (reference sequence). Trimming cost V 3 bases and J 2 bases, with 11 bases left between them. As DNA, the CDR3 is TGTGCCAGCAGTTTTCTGGGTCAAGGCAATCAGCCCCAGCATTTT. Translated: CASSFLGQGNQPQHF.

This chain links TRBV4-1 with TRBJ1-1; possible D gene TRBD1, 6 bases. V was cut by 1 base and J by 5 bases, with 17 bases left in between. The CDR3 is made up of 16 amino acids. Germline assignment: CDR1 MGHRA and CDR2 YSYEKL. CDR3 nucleotide sequence: TGCGCCAGCAGCCAAGTACCAGGAAGGGGGAGGACTGAAGCTTTCTTT. This translates into CASSQVPGRGRTEAFF.

J is TRBJ1-1 and V is TRBV24-1; 11 nucleotides align to TRBD1. The germline V gene encodes CDR1 KGHDR and CDR2 SFDVKD. J gave up 4 bases and V 7 bases, and 13 bases lay outside the gene matches. This CDR3 comprises 17 residues. The CDR3 loop is CATRGRTGGPMGTEAFF. The DNA of the CDR3 is TGTGCCACCAGGGGTCGGACAGGGGGCCCCATGGGCACTGAAGCTTTCTTT.

The DNA for the CDR3 is TGTGCCAGTAGTATAGTTGGGGAGGGCCGTGGCTACACCTTC. Translating gives CASSIVGEGRGYTF. The J gene is TRBJ1-2, the V gene TRBV19; D is unresolved. The CDR3 loop spans 14 amino acids. V was clipped by 1 base and J by 7 bases, with 13 bases between them. CDR1 and CDR2 (germline): LNHDA, SQIVND (reference sequence).

V is TRBV19 and J is TRBJ1-3, with 7 bases aligning to TRBD1. Trimming took 6 bases from V and 8 from J; bases not matched to a gene: 10. The germline CDR1 and CDR2 sequences are LNHDA and SQIVND (reference sequence). The CDR3 loop spans 14 amino acids. The CDR3 region has the DNA TGTGCCAGTAGCAGACAGGGACGGTTCGACACCATATATTTT. The encoded protein is CASSRQGRFDTIYF.

The chain is built from TRBV5-4 and TRBJ1-2, with 7 bases matching TRBD1. J lost 4 bases, V lost 0 bases, and 6 bases had no gene match. Germline CDR1 is SGHNT and CDR2 is YYREEE (reference sequence). This CDR3 spans 15 amino acids. The CDR3 DNA follows: TGTGCCAGCAGCTTGGCCCGACAGGGCGGCTATGGCTACACCTTC. It translates to CASSLARQGGYGYTF.

The chain uses TRBV21-1 and TRBJ2-7. TRBV21-1 constitutes a pseudogene. CDR3 length equals 18 residues. The DNA for the CDR3 is TGTGCCAGCAGCAAAGAGTCTACCTGGCTCGAAGGGATCCACGAGCAGTACTTC. This encodes CASSKESTWLEGIHEQYF.

In this sample, this clone turned up once. The chain is built from TRBV19 and TRBJ2-3; D is tentatively TRBD1 or TRBD2 (5 bases each). This CDR3 is built from 14 residues. CDR1 LNHDA and CDR2 SQIVND come from the germline V gene (reference sequence). Trimming shortened V by 6 bases and J by 6 bases, and 16 bases separated the two germline ends. CDR3 bases: TGTGCCAGTAGATCAGACCAATGGGGGGATACGCAGTATTTT. It codes for CASRSDQWGDTQYF.

V usage is TRBV7-6 and J usage is TRBJ2-7; possibly TRBD2 for D (6 bases). Germline V CDR1 and CDR2: SGHVS, FNYEAQ. Trimming took off 5 bases at V and 3 bases at J, with 14 bases between the two ends. This CDR3 has 14 amino acids. CDR3 nucleotides: TGTGCCAGCAGCCACCGGTGGGGGGACTACGAGCAGTACTTC. This encodes CASSHRWGDYEQYF.

The V call is TRBV7-9, the J call TRBJ2-7, with 9 bases that match TRBD1. Germline V lookup: CDR1 SEHNR, CDR2 FQNEAQ (reference sequence). V lost 8 bases and J lost 2; bases outside the gene matches: 4. CDR3 length: 13 residues. The CDR3 here is CASGQGPAYEQYF. CDR3 sequence (DNA): TGTGCCAGCGGACAGGGGCCAGCCTACGAGCAGTACTTC.

The chain is built from TRBV11-3 and TRBJ2-7, with a tentative D call TRBD2 (6 bases). Germline CDR1 is SGHNT and CDR2 is YENEEA. V shed 7 bases and J shed 3 bases, with 16 bases lying between them. CDR3 size: 14 residues. The CDR3 spells CASKMKDGSYEQYF. The CDR3 nucleotides are TGTGCCAGCAAGATGAAGGACGGGAGCTACGAGCAGTACTTC.

CDR3 amino acids: CASRAQGNSPLHF. The CDR3 DNA reads as TGTGCCAGCAGAGCCCAGGGGAATTCACCCCTCCACTTT. V is TRBV3-1 (or the pseudogene TRBV3-2) and J is TRBJ1-6; the D gene is possibly TRBD1 (6 bases). The CDR3 consists of 13 residues. The V end lost 6 bases, the J end lost 7 bases, and 10 bases lay between the germline ends. Germline values: CDR1 LGHDT, CDR2 YNNKEL (reference sequence).

CDR3 residues: CASSLRTQGRRETQYF. Here the CDR3 DNA reads TGTGCCAGCAGCCTGAGGACTCAGGGCAGGAGAGAGACCCAGTACTTC. The rearrangement uses TRBV3-1 (or the pseudogene TRBV3-2) and TRBJ2-5; D is possibly TRBD1 or TRBD2 (5 bases each). Deletions cut 4 bases from V and 4 bases from J, with 19 bases between. This CDR3 region has 16 residues. Germline lookup yields CDR1 LGHDT and CDR2 YNNKEL (reference sequence).

The chain carries TRBV10-3 and TRBJ2-2, with 13 positions matching TRBD2. The trim removed 6 bases at V and 1 base at J, leaving 8 bases unmatched. Germline CDR1 ENHRY, CDR2 SYGVKD. The CDR3 is 18 amino acids. The CDR3 DNA reads as TGTGCCATCAGCCGGACTAGCGGGAGATACTTGAACACCGGGGAGCTGTTTTTT. It specifies CAISRTSGRYLNTGELFF.